This note documents a single T cell receptor (beta chain) sequence. As yet, its antigen is unknown. The CDR3 sequence is 14 residues long. CDR1 and CDR2 (germline): GTSNPN, SVGIG (reference sequence). V trimming: 5 bases; J trimming: 7 bases; junction bases outside the gene matches: 9. TCRdb's copy holds only in-frame clones and misses some; the assay was immunoSEQ multiplex PCR. The sample shows roughly 40,000 clones, around 87% of them seen only once. This entry belongs to a study of T cells in localized non-small cell lung cancer. The study, taken as a whole, reports: Appearing in adjacent lung were a median 57 of the top 100 tumor clones. Compared with tumor, uninvolved adjacent lung displayed greater T cell clonality, ranking highest overall.

Sequenced material: peripheral blood, taken before any cancer treatment. J is TRBJ2-2 and V is TRBV30; 8 nucleotides line up with TRBD1. The source is a man aged 18 to 55 with stage I lung adenocarcinoma. The CDR3 nucleotides read TGTGCCTGGGGGACAGGAGGTTTGAACGGGGAGCTGTTTTTT. Translated, it gives CAWGTGGLNGELFF. The full variable domain, completed using reference TRBV30 and TRBJ2-2, is SQTIHQWPATLVQPVGSPLSLECTVEGTSNPNLYWYRQAAGRGLQLLFYSVGIGQISSEVPQNLSASRPQDRQFILSSKKLLLSDSGFYLCAWGTGGLNGELFFGEGSRLTVL.